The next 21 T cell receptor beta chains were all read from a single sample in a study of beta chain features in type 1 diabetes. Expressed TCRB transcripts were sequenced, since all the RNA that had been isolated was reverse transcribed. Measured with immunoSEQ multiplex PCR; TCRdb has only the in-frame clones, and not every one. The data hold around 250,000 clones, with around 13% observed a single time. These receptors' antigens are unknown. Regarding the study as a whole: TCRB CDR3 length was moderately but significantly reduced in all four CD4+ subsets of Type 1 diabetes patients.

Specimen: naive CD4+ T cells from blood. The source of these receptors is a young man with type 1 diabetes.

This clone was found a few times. The CDR3, as DNA: TGTGCCAGCTCACCACCTAGGGGGTTCTCCTACAATGAGCAGTTCTTC. This gives the protein CASSPPRGFSYNEQFF. V gene TRBV18 combines with J gene TRBJ2-1, with D perhaps matching TRBD1 (6 bases). V dropped 0 bases and J dropped 0 bases, with 9 bases sitting between them. Looked up from germline, CDR1 is KGHSH and CDR2 is LQKENI. The CDR3 runs to 16 residues.

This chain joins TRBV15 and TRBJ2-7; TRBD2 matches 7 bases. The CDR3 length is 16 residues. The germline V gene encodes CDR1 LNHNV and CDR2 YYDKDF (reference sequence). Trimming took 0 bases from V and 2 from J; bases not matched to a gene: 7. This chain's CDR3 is CATSRDSRGLPYEQYF. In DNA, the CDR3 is TGTGCCACCAGCAGAGATAGCCGGGGACTACCCTACGAGCAGTACTTC.

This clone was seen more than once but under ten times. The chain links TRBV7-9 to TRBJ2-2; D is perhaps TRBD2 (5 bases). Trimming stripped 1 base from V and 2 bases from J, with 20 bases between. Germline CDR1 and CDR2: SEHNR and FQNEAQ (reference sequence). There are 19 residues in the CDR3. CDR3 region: CASSLEEPWTGRNTGELFF. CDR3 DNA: TGTGCCAGCAGCTTAGAGGAGCCCTGGACGGGGAGAAACACCGGGGAGCTGTTTTTT.

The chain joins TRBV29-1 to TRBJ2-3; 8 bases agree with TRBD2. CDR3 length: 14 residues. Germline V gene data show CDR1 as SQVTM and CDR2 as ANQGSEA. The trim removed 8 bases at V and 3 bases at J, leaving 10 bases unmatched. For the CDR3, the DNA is TGCAGCTCCCCAGCGGGGGCAAAGACAGATACGCAGTATTTT. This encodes CSSPAGAKTDTQYF.

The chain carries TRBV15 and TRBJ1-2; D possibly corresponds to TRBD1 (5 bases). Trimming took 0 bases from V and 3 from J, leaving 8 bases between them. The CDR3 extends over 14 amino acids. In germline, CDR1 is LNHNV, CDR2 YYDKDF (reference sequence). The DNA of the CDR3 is TGTGCCACCAGCAGAGATTTAGGGGACTATGGCTACACCTTC. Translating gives CATSRDLGDYGYTF. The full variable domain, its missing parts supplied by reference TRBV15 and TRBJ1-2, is DAMVIQNPRYQVTQFGKPVTLSCSQTLNHNVMYWYQQKSSQAPKLLFHYYDKDFNNEADTPDNFQSRRPNTSFCFLDIRSPGLGDTAMYLCATSRDLGDYGYTFGSGTRLTVV.

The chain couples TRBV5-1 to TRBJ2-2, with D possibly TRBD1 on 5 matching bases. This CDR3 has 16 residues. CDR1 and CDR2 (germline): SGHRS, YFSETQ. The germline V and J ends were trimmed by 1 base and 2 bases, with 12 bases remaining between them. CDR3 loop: CASSLSQGGNTGELFF. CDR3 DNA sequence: TGCGCCAGCAGCTTGTCCCAGGGTGGTAACACCGGGGAGCTGTTTTTT. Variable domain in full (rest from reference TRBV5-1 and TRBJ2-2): KAGVTQTPRYLIKTRGQQVTLSCSPISGHRSVSWYQQTPGQGLQFLFEYFSETQRNKGNFPGRFSGRQFSNSRSEMNVSTLELGDSALYLCASSLSQGGNTGELFFGEGSRLTVL.

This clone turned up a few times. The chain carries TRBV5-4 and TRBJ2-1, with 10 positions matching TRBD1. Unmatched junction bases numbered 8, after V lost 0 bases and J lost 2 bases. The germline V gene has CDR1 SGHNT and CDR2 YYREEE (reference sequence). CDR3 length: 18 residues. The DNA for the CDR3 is TGTGCCAGCAGCTTGGGTGGTCCAGGACAGGGGGCCTACAATGAGCAGTTCTTC. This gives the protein CASSLGGPGQGAYNEQFF.

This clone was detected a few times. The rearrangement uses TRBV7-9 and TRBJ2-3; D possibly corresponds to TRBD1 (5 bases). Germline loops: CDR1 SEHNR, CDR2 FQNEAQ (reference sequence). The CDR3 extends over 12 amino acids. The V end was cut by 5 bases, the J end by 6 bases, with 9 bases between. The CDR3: CASSRRGDTQYF. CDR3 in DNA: TGTGCCAGCAGCCGAAGGGGTGATACGCAGTATTTT.

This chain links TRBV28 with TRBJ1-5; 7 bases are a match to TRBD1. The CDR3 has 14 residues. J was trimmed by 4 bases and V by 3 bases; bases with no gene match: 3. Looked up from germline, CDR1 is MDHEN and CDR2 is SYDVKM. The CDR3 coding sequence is TGTGCCAGCAGTTTCCTGGACAGGAATCAGCCCCAGCATTTT. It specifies CASSFLDRNQPQHF.

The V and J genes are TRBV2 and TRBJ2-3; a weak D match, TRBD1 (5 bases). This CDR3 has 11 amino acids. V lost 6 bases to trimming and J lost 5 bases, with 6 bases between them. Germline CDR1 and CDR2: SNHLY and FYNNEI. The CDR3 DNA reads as TGTGCCAGCAGGACAGTAGATACGCAGTATTTT. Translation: CASRTVDTQYF.

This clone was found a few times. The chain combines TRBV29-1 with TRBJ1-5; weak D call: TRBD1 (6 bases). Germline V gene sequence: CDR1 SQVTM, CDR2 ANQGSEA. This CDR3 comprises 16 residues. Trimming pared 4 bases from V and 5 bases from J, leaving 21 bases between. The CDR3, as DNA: TGCAGCGTTGCCCTTACCGGGACACTTCCCGATCAGCCCCAGCATTTT. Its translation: CSVALTGTLPDQPQHF.

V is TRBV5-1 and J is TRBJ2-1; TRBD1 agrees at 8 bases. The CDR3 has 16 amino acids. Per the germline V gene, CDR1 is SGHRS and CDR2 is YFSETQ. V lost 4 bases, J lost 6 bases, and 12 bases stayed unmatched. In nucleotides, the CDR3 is TGCGCCAGCAGCCCAAAACCCCAGGGGACAGGCAATGAGCAGTTCTTC. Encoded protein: CASSPKPQGTGNEQFF.

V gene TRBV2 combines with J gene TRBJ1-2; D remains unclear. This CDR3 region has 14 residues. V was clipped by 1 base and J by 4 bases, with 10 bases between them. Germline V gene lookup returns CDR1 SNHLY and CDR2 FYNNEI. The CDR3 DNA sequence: TGTGCCAGCAGTGAAGGCATCCTTAGCTATGGCTACACCTTC. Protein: CASSEGILSYGYTF.

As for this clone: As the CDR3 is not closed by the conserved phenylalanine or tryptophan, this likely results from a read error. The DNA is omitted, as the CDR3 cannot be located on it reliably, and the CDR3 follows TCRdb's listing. CDR3: CASSYGTGFL. V and J are TRBV6-9 and TRBJ1-2; TRBD1 is the table's D call, not checked against the DNA. Termini included, the CDR3 measures 10 amino acids. Germline V gene data show CDR1 as MNHGY and CDR2 as SVAAGI.

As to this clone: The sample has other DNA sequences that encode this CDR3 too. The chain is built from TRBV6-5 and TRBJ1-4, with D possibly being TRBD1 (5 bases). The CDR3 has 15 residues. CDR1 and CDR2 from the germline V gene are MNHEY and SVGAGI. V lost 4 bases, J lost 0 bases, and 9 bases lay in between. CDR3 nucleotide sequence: TGTGCCAGCAGTTCCGAAGGGGCAACTAATGAAAAACTGTTTTTT. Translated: CASSSEGATNEKLFF.

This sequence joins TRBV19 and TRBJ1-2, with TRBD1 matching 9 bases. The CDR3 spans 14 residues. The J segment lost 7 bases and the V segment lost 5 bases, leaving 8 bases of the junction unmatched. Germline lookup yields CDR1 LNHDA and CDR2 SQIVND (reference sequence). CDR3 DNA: TGTGCCAGTAGTCCGCCCACAGGGGGCTCTGGCTACACCTTC. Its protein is CASSPPTGGSGYTF.

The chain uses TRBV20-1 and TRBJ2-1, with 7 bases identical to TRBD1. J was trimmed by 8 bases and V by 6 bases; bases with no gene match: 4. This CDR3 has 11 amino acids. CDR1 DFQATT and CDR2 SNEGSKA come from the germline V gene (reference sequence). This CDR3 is CSAPGGDEQFF. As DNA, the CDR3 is TGCAGTGCCCCAGGGGGTGATGAGCAGTTCTTC.

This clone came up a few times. The CDR3 loop is CASSATSNIQYF. CDR3 nucleotide sequence: TGTGCCAGCAGTGCAACATCAAACATTCAGTACTTC. This chain links TRBV2 with TRBJ2-4; D unclear. Trimming pared 4 bases from V and 6 bases from J, leaving 7 bases between. Germline V gives CDR1 SNHLY, CDR2 FYNNEI. The CDR3 has 12 residues.

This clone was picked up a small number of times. The CDR3 protein is CASSTYGGNTEAFF. In DNA form, the CDR3 reads TGTGCCAGCAGTACTTACGGGGGGAACACTGAAGCTTTCTTT. The chain joins TRBV27 to TRBJ1-1; weak D call: TRBD1 (5 bases). The V gene lost 5 bases and the J gene lost 1 base, with 11 bases spanning the gap. Per germline, CDR1 MNHEY and CDR2 SMNVEV (reference sequence). The CDR3 covers 14 residues.

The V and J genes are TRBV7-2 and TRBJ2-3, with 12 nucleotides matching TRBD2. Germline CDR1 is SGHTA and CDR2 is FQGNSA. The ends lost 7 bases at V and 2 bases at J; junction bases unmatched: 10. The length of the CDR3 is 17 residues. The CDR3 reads CASTSGLAGGVTDTQYF. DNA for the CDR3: TGTGCCAGCACTTCAGGTCTAGCGGGAGGGGTCACAGATACGCAGTATTTT. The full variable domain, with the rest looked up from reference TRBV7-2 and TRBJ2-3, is GAGVSQSPSNKVTEKGKDVELRCDPISGHTALYWYRQSLGQGLEFLIYFQGNSAPDKSGLPSDRFSAERTGGSVSTLTIQRTQQEDSAVYLCASTSGLAGGVTDTQYFGPGTRLTVL.

CDR3 amino acids: CAWSPVHGNTIYF. CDR3 DNA sequence: TGTGCCTGGAGTCCAGTTCATGGAAACACCATATATTTT. The V and J genes are TRBV30 and TRBJ1-3; no firm D call. The germline V and J ends were trimmed by 2 bases and 3 bases, with 8 bases remaining between them. CDR3 length equals 13 residues. CDR1 and CDR2 from the germline V gene are GTSNPN and SVGIG (reference sequence).